This passage covers 20 T cell receptor beta chains from one sample sequenced in a study of metastatic and nonmetastatic thyroid tumors. No treatment had been given to any patient before thyroid surgery. Via MiXCR, TCRdb re-called the PCR reads. Of tens of thousands of clones listed, 25% to 30% are singletons. The sample consisted of blood. The receptors were sampled from a female donor with papillary thyroid cancer or a benign thyroid nodule (not recorded which). Some clones in this sample may be carry-over from other donors' samples.

This clone was detected many times. The rearrangement uses TRBV29-1 and TRBJ2-7; 10 nucleotides agree with TRBD1. J lost 5 bases, V lost 0 bases, and 7 bases had no gene match. The CDR3 loop spans 15 amino acids. CDR1 and CDR2 (germline): SQVTM, ANQGSEA. The CDR3 sequence: CSVEDPGQGFNEQYF. The CDR3, as DNA: TGCAGCGTTGAAGATCCGGGACAGGGGTTCAACGAGCAGTACTTC.

This clone was seen many times. This chain links TRBV4-1 with TRBJ2-2; perhaps TRBD2 as D (6 bases). The CDR3 is 18 amino acids. The germline V and J ends were trimmed by 4 bases and 4 bases, with 22 bases remaining between them. Germline lookup yields CDR1 MGHRA and CDR2 YSYEKL. In nucleotides, the CDR3 is TGCGCCAGCAGCCTCACTCAGTACGGGGGATCCTCCACCGGGGAGCTGTTTTTT. Residues: CASSLTQYGGSSTGELFF.

The V gene is TRBV19, the J gene TRBJ1-5; D might be TRBD1 (5 bases). V dropped 5 bases and J dropped 4 bases, with 15 bases sitting between them. CDR1 and CDR2 from the germline V gene are LNHDA and SQIVND (reference sequence). CDR3 size: 15 residues. CDR3 nucleotides: TGTGCCAGTAGTGAAGTGACAGTGAGAAATCAGCCCCAGCATTTT. Protein sequence: CASSEVTVRNQPQHF. Supplemented by reference TRBV19 and TRBJ1-5, the full variable domain reads DGGITQSPKYLFRKEGQNVTLSCEQNLNHDAMYWYRQDPGQGLRLIYYSQIVNDFQKGDIAEGYSVSREKKESFPLTVTSAQKNPTAFYLCASSEVTVRNQPQHFGDGTRLSIL.

The V gene is TRBV11-3, the J gene TRBJ2-7, with 8 bases matching TRBD1. The CDR3 runs to 14 residues. The germline V gene encodes CDR1 SGHNT and CDR2 YENEEA. Trimming cost V 4 bases and J 4 bases; bases outside gene matches: 6. The CDR3 DNA is TGTGCCAGCAGCTCTGCAGGGGGCACGTACGAGCAGTACTTC. Encoded protein: CASSSAGGTYEQYF.

The gene calls are TRBV5-5 and TRBJ1-1; unclear D gene. The CDR3 is 14 residues long. Germline V lookup: CDR1 SGHKS, CDR2 YYEKEE (reference sequence). Trimming left V 0 bases short and J 2 bases short, with 8 bases between. The CDR3 protein is CASSLGQINTEAFF. The CDR3 DNA reads TGTGCCAGCAGCTTGGGACAAATCAACACTGAAGCTTTCTTT. Variable domain in full (rest from reference TRBV5-5 and TRBJ1-1): DAGVTQSPTHLIKTRGQQVTLRCSPISGHKSVSWYQQVLGQGPQFIFQYYEKEERGRGNFPDRFSARQFPNYSSELNVNALLLGDSALYLCASSLGQINTEAFFGQGTRLTVV.

This clone was recorded many times. In DNA, the CDR3 is TGTGCCACCGGACAGGGAGGAAATGAGCAGTTCTTC. Protein sequence: CATGQGGNEQFF. The V and J genes are TRBV19 and TRBJ2-1, with TRBD1 matching over 8 bases. Germline V CDR1 and CDR2: LNHDA, SQIVND (reference sequence). V dropped 10 bases and J dropped 7; count of bases not matched to a gene: 6. The CDR3 spans 12 residues.

The J gene is TRBJ2-7, the V gene TRBV20-1; D is perhaps TRBD2 (5 bases). CDR3 length equals 11 residues. With 4 bases removed from V and 7 bases from J, the gap between germline ends came to 11 bases. Germline V lookup: CDR1 DFQATT, CDR2 SNEGSKA (reference sequence). Here the CDR3 DNA reads TGCAGTGCTATCGGAGGTGTGGAGCAGTACTTC. The encoded protein is CSAIGGVEQYF.

Notes on this clone: One end of the junction varies from germline; a read error may be responsible. The CDR3 sequence: CAWALVGYYEKYF. As DNA, the CDR3 is TGTGCCTGGGCCTTGGTAGGCTACTACGAGAAGTACTTC. V gene TRBV30 combines with J gene TRBJ2-7; D is uncertain. This CDR3 region has 13 residues. Per the germline V gene, CDR1 is GTSNPN and CDR2 is SVGIG (reference sequence).

Notes on this clone: At one of its ends the junction is not consistent with the germline gene, which may arise from a read error. This chain joins TRBV6-1 and TRBJ1-2; 7 bases fit TRBD1. Germline CDR1 MNHNS, CDR2 SASEGT. This CDR3 has 14 amino acids. The CDR3 DNA sequence: TGTGCCAGCATCCCCGGGACAGCTAACTATGGCTACACGTTC. Its protein is CASIPGTANYGYTF.

Many counts were recorded for this clone. The chain has TRBV19 and TRBJ1-1, with a possible D match to TRBD1 (5 bases). CDR1 is LNHDA, CDR2 SQIVND, per germline (reference sequence). Trimming removed 1 base from V and 2 bases from J, with 11 bases in between. This CDR3 spans 15 amino acids. The CDR3 DNA reads TGTGCCAGTAGTATAGTTACAGGTACCAACACTGAAGCTTTCTTT. Protein sequence: CASSIVTGTNTEAFF.

This clone was counted at least ten times. The V and J genes are TRBV29-1 and TRBJ2-7, with D perhaps TRBD1 (7 bases). Germline CDR1 SQVTM, CDR2 ANQGSEA. V was pared by 4 bases and J by 3 bases, with 10 bases between. This CDR3 region has 12 residues. CDR3 region: CSVGGTDYEQYF. In DNA, the CDR3 is TGCAGCGTTGGCGGGACAGACTACGAGCAGTACTTC.

CDR3 bases: TGTGCCAGCAGCTCAACACAGGGAAATGAGCAGTTCTTC. Amino acids: CASSSTQGNEQFF. J is TRBJ2-1 and V is TRBV11-3; a weak D match, TRBD1 (6 bases). The V end lost 4 bases, the J end lost 7 bases, and 11 bases lay between the germline ends. The CDR3 has 13 amino acids. The germline V gene encodes CDR1 SGHNT and CDR2 YENEEA.

This clone is medium-sized by share. The V and J genes are TRBV6-8 and TRBJ2-7, with D uncertain. This CDR3 contains 11 residues. Germline lookup yields CDR1 MNHGY and CDR2 SAAAGT. The V end lost 2 bases, the J end lost 3 bases, and 2 bases lay between the germline ends. Here the CDR3 reads CASSYLYEQYF. CDR3 coding DNA: TGTGCCAGCAGTTACCTCTACGAGCAGTACTTC.

The chain uses TRBV11-2 and TRBJ2-7, with 12 positions matching TRBD2. Germline V lookup: CDR1 SGHAT, CDR2 FQNNGV. This CDR3 contains 14 residues. The trim removed 11 bases at V and 3 bases at J, leaving 8 bases unmatched. The CDR3 reads CASLQGLAGYEQYF. DNA for the CDR3: TGTGCCTCTCTCCAGGGACTAGCGGGCTACGAGCAGTACTTC.

The chain links TRBV4-1 to TRBJ2-3, with D perhaps TRBD2 (6 bases). Looked up from germline, CDR1 is MGHRA and CDR2 is YSYEKL. The ends were cut back, 2 bases at V and 2 bases at J, with 14 bases in the middle. The CDR3 sequence is 16 residues long. In DNA, the CDR3 is TGCGCCAGCAGCCAACCCATTACGCGGGACACAGATACGCAGTATTTT. This translates into CASSQPITRDTDTQYF.

The gene calls are TRBV20-1 and TRBJ1-5; no firm D call. CDR1 and CDR2 from the germline V gene are DFQATT and SNEGSKA (reference sequence). This CDR3 is built from 11 residues. The germline V and J ends were trimmed by 0 bases and 11 bases, with 8 bases remaining between them. The CDR3 region is CSARDGRAQHF. In DNA form, the CDR3 reads TGCAGTGCTAGAGATGGAAGGGCCCAGCATTTT.

J is TRBJ2-7 and V is TRBV5-8; 8 nucleotides match TRBD1. The V segment lost 2 bases and the J segment 4 bases; nucleotides outside the gene matches: 8. The CDR3 length is 15 residues. Per the germline V gene, CDR1 is SGHTS and CDR2 is YDEGEE. In DNA form, the CDR3 reads TGTGCCAGCAGCTTAAGGACAGGGCCAACATACGAGCAGTACTTC. Translating gives CASSLRTGPTYEQYF.

This clone is medium-sized (0.01 to 0.1%). This chain uses TRBV28 with TRBJ1-6; D gene ambiguous. Trimming stripped 10 bases from V and 0 bases from J, with 19 bases between. There are 17 residues in the CDR3. Germline assignment: CDR1 MDHEN and CDR2 SYDVKM. CDR3 coding DNA: TGTGCCACCCGGAGGGCGCGGGGAAGCTCCTATAATTCACCCCTCCACTTT. This encodes CATRRARGSSYNSPLHF.

The V call is TRBV20-1, the J call TRBJ2-3, with 10 bases lining up with TRBD1. The junction had 6 bases not matched to a gene; V was cut back by 4 bases and J by 5 bases. CDR3 length equals 14 residues. Germline lookup yields CDR1 DFQATT and CDR2 SNEGSKA (reference sequence). CDR3 DNA sequence: TGCAGTGCTACCGACAGGGGGCAGGGAGATACGCAGTATTTT. Its protein is CSATDRGQGDTQYF.

Many counts were recorded for this clone. The chain joins TRBV4-2 to TRBJ1-1; D is perhaps TRBD1 (6 bases). This CDR3 is built from 18 residues. Deletions cut 0 bases from V and 1 base from J, with 18 bases between. Germline V gene sequence: CDR1 LGHNA, CDR2 YNFKEQ. In DNA, the CDR3 is TGTGCCAGCAGCCAAGATCCGCTGACAGGAAACAGGAACACTGAAGCTTTCTTT. Encoded protein: CASSQDPLTGNRNTEAFF.